This T cell receptor (beta chain) appears in the sequencing data of a study of blood T cell repertoires in COVID-19 (dated by TCRdb to about 2020). Concerning the study at large: The collaborator samples originated in the United States, Italy and Spain and spanned the acute and convalescent phases of COVID-19. The material from the prospective study consisted of cDNA or gDNA derived from T cells, B-cell-depleted T cells, or PBMCs. Subjects who had been exposed to COVID-19, were actively infected with it, or had recovered from it provided the deeply sampled blood TCRbeta repertoires that made up the dataset. The repertoires were made available in a free public database intended to serve as a resource for research on the immune response to SARS-CoV-2. The samples were drawn from the first 160 participants of the ongoing ImmuneRACE study and from roughly 1,300 subjects provided by 6 global collaborators. Sample metadata almost always included a de-identified subject ID, COVID-19 status, age in years and sex. Where available, HLA class I and class II types were obtained from metadata supplied by the sample provider rather than from assay-based typing.

Study-level results and caveats: Clinical and demographic metadata were provided uncurated, with the amount varying by source and participant.

CDR1 and CDR2 were assigned from the germline V gene as SGHDT and YYEEEE. V gives up 4 bases and J gives up 8 bases, and the segment between their germline ends measures 15 bases. The cysteine opens and the phenylalanine closes a CDR3 of 14 amino acids. Only CDR3 DNA is held: 42 bases, read in frame from base 1. Concerning this clone itself: Its binding antigen is unknown. Per-nucleotide qualities are absent, and no much larger clonotype sits a single base away.

The immunoSEQ Assay, a bias-controlled multiplex PCR, was used to amplify TCRbeta CDR3 regions from genomic DNA. The paper's processing steps were these. The number of nucleated cells in each sample was estimated by amplification of reference gene primers within the assay. Sequence reads were collapsed and filtered to measure the absolute abundance of every unique TCRbeta CDR3 rearrangement. For each sample, productive Simpson clonality was calculated as the square root of Simpson's diversity index across productive rearrangements. Drawn from immuneACCESS, this table holds only the in-frame rearrangements with V and J called that TCRdb kept. Clones are partly lost; checked studies trace under half to an unresolved V gene and leave the rest unexplained. The V and J calls and the clone size are those of that table, but D and trimming were determined from the DNA. In this sample the table shows a few hundred thousand clones, around 87% of which occur a single time. The biggest ten clones account for 0.9% to 1.1% of the sample.

Participants in the prospective study were enrolled through a virtual design, were aged roughly 18 to 95 years, and lived in approximately 25 United States geographic areas. To assign participants to cohorts, the prospective study relied on clinical history that participants themselves reported in a screening survey and a study questionnaire. For ImmuneRACE Cohort 3, a participant was defined as recovered based on two consecutive negative NP/OP PCR tests, clearance by a healthcare professional, or resolution of symptoms. In the prospective study, mobile phlebotomists collected whole blood, serum and a nasopharyngeal or oropharyngeal swab from each participant. Additional blood draws and questionnaires over an approximately 2-month period could optionally be provided by prospective study participants. Before DNA extraction, prospective study blood samples were shipped either frozen or at room temperature.

This TCR came from a man aged 18 to 29 who had recovered from COVID-19. Sequencing was performed on PBMCs or T cells enriched from blood (not recorded which). The rearrangement combines TRBV5-6 with TRBJ1-4; 5 matching bases give a weak D call of TRBD1. The CDR3 reads CASSVLGAGEKLFF. The DNA sequence is TGTGCCAGCAGCGTACTTGGGGCGGGGGAAAAACTGTTTTTT.